These 4 T cell receptor beta chains were all obtained from the same sample, sequenced in a study of T cells after yellow fever vaccination. MiXCR was run by TCRdb on the 5' RACE reads, yielding one entry per CDR3 protein. Of around 250,000 distinct CDR3 sequences in the sample, 6.9% were seen once. Material: CD4+ T cells sorted from PBMCs, obtained 15 days after the yellow fever booster vaccination. These receptors were collected from a man in his thirties or forties who received the YFV17D yellow fever vaccine.

This clonotype was seen only a few times. The chain is built from TRBV15 and TRBJ2-7; the D is unclear. Germline lookup yields CDR1 LNHNV and CDR2 YYDKDF (reference sequence). CDR3 length: 14 residues. V was trimmed by 0 bases and J by 7 bases, leaving 13 bases between them. CDR3: CATSRDHRSWEQYF. The CDR3 bases are TGTGCCACCAGCAGAGATCATAGGTCTTGGGAGCAGTACTTC.

The V and J genes are TRBV7-9 and TRBJ1-1; no firm D call. The V end lost 5 bases, the J end lost 7 bases, and 11 bases lay between the germline ends. This CDR3 spans 12 amino acids. Germline lookup yields CDR1 SEHNR and CDR2 FQNEAQ (reference sequence). The DNA for the CDR3 is TGTGCCAGCAGCCCCGGACGGTTTGAAGCTTTCTTT. Protein: CASSPGRFEAFF.

This clonotype was observed at least ten times. The chain carries TRBV20-1 and TRBJ2-7; D call uncertain. The V and J ends lost 6 bases and 5 bases respectively, with 20 bases between them. The CDR3 runs 14 residues. Germline assignment: CDR1 DFQATT and CDR2 SNEGSKA (reference sequence). CDR3 amino acids: CSATRPMLSDEQYF. CDR3 DNA sequence: TGCAGTGCCACCCGACCCATGCTGAGCGACGAGCAGTACTTC.

This clonotype occurred many times. The rearrangement links TRBV20-1 to TRBJ2-3; TRBD2 matches 8 bases. CDR3 length: 14 amino acids. CDR1 and CDR2 (germline): DFQATT, SNEGSKA (reference sequence). J lost 0 bases, V lost 6 bases, and 5 bases had no gene match. The DNA for the CDR3 is TGCAGTGCATACGCGGGGGGAAGCACAGATACGCAGTATTTT. Protein product: CSAYAGGSTDTQYF.